This T cell receptor beta chain was captured by sequencing in a study of blood T cells in healthy people across ages (dated by TCRdb to between 2015 and 2016). Regarding the study in general: Template switching captured roughly one uniquely barcoded TCR beta cDNA molecule per two T cells in model experiments. Two additional independent replicas of 1 million unique cDNA reads from the same blood draw were analyzed for two donors (one aged 18 to 30 and one aged 80 or older). To avoid experimental bias, donors of different ages were distributed randomly across sequencing lanes. Four age groups were formed from the donors: young (average about 17 years), middle-aged (approximately 42), aged (62) and long-lived (around 80). To track age-related changes in TCR beta repertoire diversity, the study relied on deep sequencing normalized with unique cDNA molecular identifiers. The study at large found these results: Compared with the aged group, the long-lived group had more naive CD4+ T cells, fewer expanded clones and increased TCR diversity, suggesting age selection. Since profiling was done on bulk unsorted PBMCs, naive and antigen-experienced compartments could not be conclusively compared. As age increased, observed TCR beta diversity per million T cells dropped in a roughly linear way, and a significant reduction was already evident by age roughly 36. Total diversity estimates from one million sequenced T cells were considered lower bounds and underestimates. The percentage of naive T cells measured by flow cytometry correlated strongly with observed TCR beta diversity. Donor CMV infection status was unknown, potentially confounding age-related changes in expanded clonotypes.

Donors were 39 systemically healthy Caucasian individuals from Russia aged roughly 6 to 100 years. Each donor gave 9 to 10 milliliters of peripheral blood, collected into EDTA-treated Vacutainer tubes. PBMCs were isolated by Ficoll-Paque density-gradient centrifugation, with at least 7 million obtained per sample. Total RNA was extracted from PBMCs with Trizol reagent, with at least 5.5 micrograms obtained per sample. The percentages of naive CD45RAhigh/CD27high T cells were determined by flow cytometry on a PBMC aliquot from every donor. This clonotype was detected only a few times. Its antigen remains undetermined. No qualities accompany the bases; no much larger clone lies one base away. The library relied on 5' RACE. For sequencing, an Illumina HiSeq 2500 was employed. A second PCR of roughly 7 to 11 cycles was run with a J-beta primer mix and a sample-barcoded 5' primer. Each TCR beta cDNA molecule received a unique molecular identifier from a template-switch 5' adaptor carrying 12 random nucleotides. Each sample yielded at least 2.5 million CDR3-containing paired-end reads. First-strand cDNA synthesis was performed from all RNA using the Mint cDNA synthesis kit, with priming by a TRBC-specific oligonucleotide. Following uracil-DNA glycosylase treatment, all cDNA underwent a first 18-cycle PCR with the universal primers M1SS and BC2_uni_R. Concerning the study's data processing: Each sample was normalized by randomly selecting 1 million high-quality reads, each carrying a distinct molecular identifier. Instead of being binned into consensus sequences, reads with shared molecular identifiers were discarded. MiTCR, with a Q25 quality threshold and the strictest error-elimination algorithm, was used for CDR3 identification, clonotype clustering and error correction. A nonparametric unseen species model using Euler transformation provided a lower-bound estimate of total TCR beta diversity. Using fastp trimming at Q25 and MiXCR clonotype assembly, TCRdb reanalyzed the public sequencing data and kept in-frame beta chains. Rows with a matching CDR3 protein are joined into one entry that keeps the most common DNA and genes. TCRdb, not the original authors, processed these V and J calls. A total of about 1.8 million distinct CDR3 sequences appear in this sample, around 50% of them only once. The ten largest clones add up to approximately 2.1% of the sample.

The cysteine opens and the phenylalanine closes a CDR3 of 15 amino acids. Just the 45-base CDR3 DNA is kept, in frame starting at base 1. The junction carries 14 bases between V and J, which are trimmed by 0 bases and 8 bases respectively. CDR1 and CDR2, looked up from the germline V gene, are LGHNA and YSLEER. Sequenced material: blood. Rearrangement joined TRBV4-3 to TRBJ2-1, with TRBD1 tentatively as D gene (5 bases match). The TCR comes from a woman aged 40 to 49 in good health. Read as DNA, the sequence is TGCGCCAGCAGCCAAGATGTAGGACACAACCATGAGCAGTTCTTC. It translates to CASSQDVGHNHEQFF.